This T cell receptor beta chain was obtained from a study of OX40 agonist ivuxolimab in advanced cancers. Germline assignment: CDR1 KGHSH and CDR2 LQKENI. The germline V and J ends were trimmed by 2 bases and 1 base, with 9 bases remaining between them. The CDR3 contains 14 residues. Clones were read by immunoSEQ multiplex PCR, and TCRdb kept only the in-frame ones, dropping some. The top ten hold approximately 0.3% of the sample, which has some 100,000 clones, about nine tenths seen once. The clonotype was recovered from an adult with an advanced solid tumor such as melanoma, head and neck, liver or kidney cancer. Sequences were derived from CD4+ or CD8+ T cells sorted from blood, sampled in a trial of the OX40 agonist ivuxolimab. The chain uses TRBV18 and TRBJ2-7, with D hard to call. The DNA of the CDR3 is TGTGCCAGCTCACCAGACACTTCTTCCTACGAGCAGTACTTC. The encoded protein is CASSPDTSSYEQYF.